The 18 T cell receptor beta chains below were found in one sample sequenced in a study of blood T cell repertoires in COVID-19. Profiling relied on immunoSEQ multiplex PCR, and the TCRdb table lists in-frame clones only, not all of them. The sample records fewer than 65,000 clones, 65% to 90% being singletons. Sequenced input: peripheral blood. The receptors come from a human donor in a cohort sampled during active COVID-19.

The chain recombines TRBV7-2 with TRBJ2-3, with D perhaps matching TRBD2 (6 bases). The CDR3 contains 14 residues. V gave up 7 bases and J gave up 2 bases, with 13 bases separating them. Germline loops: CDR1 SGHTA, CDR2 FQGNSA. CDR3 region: CASIPGVNTDTQYF. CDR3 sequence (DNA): TGTGCCAGCATCCCGGGGGTTAACACAGATACGCAGTATTTT.

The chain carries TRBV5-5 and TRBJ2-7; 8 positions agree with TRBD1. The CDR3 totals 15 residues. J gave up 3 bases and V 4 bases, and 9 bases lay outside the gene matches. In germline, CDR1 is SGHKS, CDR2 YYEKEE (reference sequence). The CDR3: CASSRSGTGDYEQYF. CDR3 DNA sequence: TGTGCCAGCAGCCGGTCCGGGACAGGCGACTACGAGCAGTACTTC.

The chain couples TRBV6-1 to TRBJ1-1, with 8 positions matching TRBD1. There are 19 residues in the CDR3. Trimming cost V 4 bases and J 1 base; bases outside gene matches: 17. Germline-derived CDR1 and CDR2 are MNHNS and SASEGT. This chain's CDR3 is CASSVLLGDRISSNTEAFF. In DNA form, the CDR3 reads TGTGCCAGCAGTGTACTACTTGGGGACAGGATTTCTTCGAACACTGAAGCTTTCTTT.

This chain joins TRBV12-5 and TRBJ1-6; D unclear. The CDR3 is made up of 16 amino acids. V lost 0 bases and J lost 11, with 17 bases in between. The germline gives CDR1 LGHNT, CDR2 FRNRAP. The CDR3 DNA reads TGTGCTAGTGGTTTGGTACGGGAGGGCCTGGATCCACCCCTCCACTTT. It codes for CASGLVREGLDPPLHF. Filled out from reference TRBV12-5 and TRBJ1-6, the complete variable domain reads DARVTQTPRHKVTEMGQEVTMRCQPILGHNTVFWYRQTMMQGLELLAYFRNRAPLDDSGMPKDRFSAEMPDATLATLKIQPSEPRDSAVYFCASGLVREGLDPPLHFGNGTRLTVT.

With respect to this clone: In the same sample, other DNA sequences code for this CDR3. The CDR3 loop reads CASSRDRGLNIQYF. For the CDR3, the DNA is TGTGCCAGCAGCCGGGACAGAGGTTTGAACATTCAGTACTTC. The J gene is TRBJ2-4, the V gene TRBV5-6; 7 nucleotides align to TRBD1. CDR1 and CDR2 (germline): SGHDT, YYEEEE. The CDR3 totals 14 residues. V lost 4 bases to trimming and J lost 7 bases; unmatched junction nucleotides: 8.

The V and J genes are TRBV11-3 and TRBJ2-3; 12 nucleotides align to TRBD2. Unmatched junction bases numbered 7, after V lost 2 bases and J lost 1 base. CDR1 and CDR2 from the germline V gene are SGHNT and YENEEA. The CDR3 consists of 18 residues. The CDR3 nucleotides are TGTGCCAGCAGCTTATCTAGCGGGGGGGCTGGGGGCACAGATACGCAGTATTTT. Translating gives CASSLSSGGAGGTDTQYF. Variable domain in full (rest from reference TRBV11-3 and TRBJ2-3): EAGVVQSPRYKIIEKKQPVAFWCNPISGHNTLYWYLQNLGQGPELLIRYENEEAVDDSQLPKDRFSAERLKGVDSTLKIQPAELGDSAVYLCASSLSSGGAGGTDTQYFGPGTRLTVL.

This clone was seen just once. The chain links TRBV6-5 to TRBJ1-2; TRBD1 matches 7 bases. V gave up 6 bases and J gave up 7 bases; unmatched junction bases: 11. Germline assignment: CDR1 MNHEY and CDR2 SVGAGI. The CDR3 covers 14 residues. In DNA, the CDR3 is TGTGCCAGCAGCCCGTCCGGGACAGTTCCTGGCTACACCTTC. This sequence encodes CASSPSGTVPGYTF.

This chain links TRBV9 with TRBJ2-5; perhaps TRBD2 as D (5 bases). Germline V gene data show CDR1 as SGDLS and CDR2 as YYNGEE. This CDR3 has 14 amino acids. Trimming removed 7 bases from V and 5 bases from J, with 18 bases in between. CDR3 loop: CASSRLAGVETQYF. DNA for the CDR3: TGTGCCAGCTCACGTCTAGCAGGTGTTGAGACCCAGTACTTC.

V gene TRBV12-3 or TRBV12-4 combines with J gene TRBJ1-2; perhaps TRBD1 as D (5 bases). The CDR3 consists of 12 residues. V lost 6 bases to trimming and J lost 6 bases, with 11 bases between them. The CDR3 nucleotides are TGTGCCAGCAGCACGTACAGGAATGGCTACACCTTC. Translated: CASSTYRNGYTF.

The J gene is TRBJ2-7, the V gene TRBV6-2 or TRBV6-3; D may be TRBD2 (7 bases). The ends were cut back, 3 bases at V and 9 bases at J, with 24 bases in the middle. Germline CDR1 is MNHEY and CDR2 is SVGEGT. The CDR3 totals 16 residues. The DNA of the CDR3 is TGTGCCAGCAGTTATTCCGGGACTAAAGGGGGTCGAGCGCAGTACTTC. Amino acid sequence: CASSYSGTKGGRAQYF.

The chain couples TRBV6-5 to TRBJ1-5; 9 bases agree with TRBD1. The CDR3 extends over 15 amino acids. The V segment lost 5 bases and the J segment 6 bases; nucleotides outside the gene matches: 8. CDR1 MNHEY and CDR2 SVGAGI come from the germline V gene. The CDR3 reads CASSRDGTGSQPQHF. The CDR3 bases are TGTGCCAGCAGTCGCGATGGGACAGGGTCTCAGCCCCAGCATTTT.

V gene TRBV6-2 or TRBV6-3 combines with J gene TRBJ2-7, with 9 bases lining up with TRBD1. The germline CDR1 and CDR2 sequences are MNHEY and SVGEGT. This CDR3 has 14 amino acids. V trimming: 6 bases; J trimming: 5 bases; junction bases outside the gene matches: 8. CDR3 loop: CASSTTGGMNEQYF. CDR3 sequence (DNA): TGTGCCAGCAGCACGACAGGGGGGATGAACGAGCAGTACTTC.

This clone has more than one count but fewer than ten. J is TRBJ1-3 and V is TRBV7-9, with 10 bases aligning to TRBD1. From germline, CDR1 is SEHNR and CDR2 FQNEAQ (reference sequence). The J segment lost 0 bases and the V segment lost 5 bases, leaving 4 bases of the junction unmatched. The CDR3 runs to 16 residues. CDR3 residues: CASSPRDRGSGNTIYF. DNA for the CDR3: TGTGCCAGCAGCCCCCGGGACAGGGGCTCTGGAAACACCATATATTTT.

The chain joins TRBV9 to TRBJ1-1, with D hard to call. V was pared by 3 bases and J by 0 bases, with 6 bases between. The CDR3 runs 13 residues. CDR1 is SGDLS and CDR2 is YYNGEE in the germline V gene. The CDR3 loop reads CASSAGMNTEAFF. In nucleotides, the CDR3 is TGTGCCAGCAGCGCAGGTATGAACACTGAAGCTTTCTTT.

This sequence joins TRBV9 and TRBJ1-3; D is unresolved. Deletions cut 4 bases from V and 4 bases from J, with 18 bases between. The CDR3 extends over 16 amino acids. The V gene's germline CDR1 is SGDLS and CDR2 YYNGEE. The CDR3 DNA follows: TGTGCCAGCAGCCCCCGGGGTGAACTCCTCGGAAACACCATATATTTT. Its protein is CASSPRGELLGNTIYF.

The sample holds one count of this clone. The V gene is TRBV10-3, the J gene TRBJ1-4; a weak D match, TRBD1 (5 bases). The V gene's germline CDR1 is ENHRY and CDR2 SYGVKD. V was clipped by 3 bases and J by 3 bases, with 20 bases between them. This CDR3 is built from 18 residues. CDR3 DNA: TGTGCCATCAGTGAAAACTCAGATGCAGGGCCCTCTAATGAAAAACTGTTTTTT. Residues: CAISENSDAGPSNEKLFF.

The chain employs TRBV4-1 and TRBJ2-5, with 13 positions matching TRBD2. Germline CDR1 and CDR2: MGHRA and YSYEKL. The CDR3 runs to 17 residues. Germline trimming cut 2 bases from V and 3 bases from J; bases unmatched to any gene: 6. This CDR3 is CASSQTGLAGFEETQYF. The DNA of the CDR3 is TGCGCCAGCAGCCAAACGGGACTAGCGGGGTTTGAAGAGACCCAGTACTTC.

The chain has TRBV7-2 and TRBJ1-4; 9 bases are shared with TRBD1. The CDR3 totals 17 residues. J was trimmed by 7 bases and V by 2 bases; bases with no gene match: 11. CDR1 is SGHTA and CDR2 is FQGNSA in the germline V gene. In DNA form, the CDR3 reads TGTGCCAGCAGCTTAATCCCCCAGGACAGGGGATTTGAAAAACTGTTTTTT. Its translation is CASSLIPQDRGFEKLFF.